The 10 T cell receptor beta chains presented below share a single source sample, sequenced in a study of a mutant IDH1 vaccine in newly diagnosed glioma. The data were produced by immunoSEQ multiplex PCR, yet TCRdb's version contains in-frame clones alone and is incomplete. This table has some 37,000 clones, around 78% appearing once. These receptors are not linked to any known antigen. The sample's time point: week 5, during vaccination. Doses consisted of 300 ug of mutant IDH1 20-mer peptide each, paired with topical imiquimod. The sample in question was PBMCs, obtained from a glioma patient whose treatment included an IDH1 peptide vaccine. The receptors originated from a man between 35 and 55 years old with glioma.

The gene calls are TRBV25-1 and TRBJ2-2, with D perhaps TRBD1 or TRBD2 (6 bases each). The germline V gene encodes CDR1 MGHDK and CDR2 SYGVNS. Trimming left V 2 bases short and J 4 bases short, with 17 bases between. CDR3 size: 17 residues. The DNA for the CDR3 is TGTGCCAGCAGTGAACCAGGGGCGGGTAGCGGCACCGGGGAGCTGTTTTTT. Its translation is CASSEPGAGSGTGELFF.

Here the CDR3 reads CASSLIGRAKRTNEKLFF. Written as DNA, the CDR3 is TGTGCCAGCAGCTTAATTGGCAGGGCGAAAAGGACTAATGAAAAACTGTTTTTT. V and J are TRBV7-8 and TRBJ1-4; D possibly corresponds to TRBD1 (5 bases). This CDR3 region has 18 residues. V lost 2 bases, J lost 2 bases, and 18 bases lay in between. Germline CDR1 SGHVS, CDR2 FQNEAQ.

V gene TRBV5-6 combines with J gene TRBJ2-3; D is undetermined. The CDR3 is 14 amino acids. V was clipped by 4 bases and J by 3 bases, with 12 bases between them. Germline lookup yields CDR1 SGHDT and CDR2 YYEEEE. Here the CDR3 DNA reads TGTGCCAGCAGCCAAGTATATGGGACAGATACGCAGTATTTT. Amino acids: CASSQVYGTDTQYF.

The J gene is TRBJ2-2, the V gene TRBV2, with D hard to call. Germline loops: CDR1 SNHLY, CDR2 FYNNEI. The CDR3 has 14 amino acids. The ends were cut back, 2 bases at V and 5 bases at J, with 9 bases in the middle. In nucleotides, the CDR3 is TGTGCCAGCAGTGAAAACTTGGGAACCGGGGAGCTGTTTTTT. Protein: CASSENLGTGELFF.

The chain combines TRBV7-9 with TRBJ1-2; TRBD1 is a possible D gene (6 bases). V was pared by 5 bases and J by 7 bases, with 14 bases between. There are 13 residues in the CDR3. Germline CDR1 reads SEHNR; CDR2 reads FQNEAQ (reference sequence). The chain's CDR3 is CASSNPGERGYTF. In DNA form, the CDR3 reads TGTGCCAGCAGCAACCCAGGGGAACGTGGCTACACCTTC. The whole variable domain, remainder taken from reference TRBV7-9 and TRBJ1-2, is DTGVSQNPRHKITKRGQNVTFRCDPISEHNRLYWYRQTLGQGPEFLTYFQNEAQLEKSRLLSDRFSAERPKGSFSTLEIQRTEQGDSAMYLCASSNPGERGYTFGSGTRLTVV.

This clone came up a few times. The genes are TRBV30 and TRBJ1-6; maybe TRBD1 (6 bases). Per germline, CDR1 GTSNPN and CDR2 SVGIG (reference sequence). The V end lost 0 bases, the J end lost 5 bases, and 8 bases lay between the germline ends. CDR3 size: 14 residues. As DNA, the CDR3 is TGTGCCTGGAGTGTGGACAGCAATAATTCACCCCTCCACTTT. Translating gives CAWSVDSNNSPLHF.

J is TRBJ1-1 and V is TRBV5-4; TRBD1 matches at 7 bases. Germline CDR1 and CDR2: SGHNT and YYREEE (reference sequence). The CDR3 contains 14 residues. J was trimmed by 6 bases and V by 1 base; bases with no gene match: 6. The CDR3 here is CASSLTGEDAEAFF. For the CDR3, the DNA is TGTGCCAGCAGCTTGACAGGGGAAGATGCTGAAGCTTTCTTT.

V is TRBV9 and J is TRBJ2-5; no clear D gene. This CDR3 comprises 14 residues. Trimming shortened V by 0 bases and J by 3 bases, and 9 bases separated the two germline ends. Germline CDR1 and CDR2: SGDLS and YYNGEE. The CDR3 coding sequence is TGTGCCAGCAGCGTAGATCCTGATAAAGAGACCCAGTACTTC. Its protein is CASSVDPDKETQYF.

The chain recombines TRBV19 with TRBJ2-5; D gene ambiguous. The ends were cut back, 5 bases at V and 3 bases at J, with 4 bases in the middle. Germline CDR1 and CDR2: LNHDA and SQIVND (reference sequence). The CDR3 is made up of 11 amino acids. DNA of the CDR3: TGTGCCAGTAGTGCGAAAGAGACCCAGTACTTC. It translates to CASSAKETQYF.

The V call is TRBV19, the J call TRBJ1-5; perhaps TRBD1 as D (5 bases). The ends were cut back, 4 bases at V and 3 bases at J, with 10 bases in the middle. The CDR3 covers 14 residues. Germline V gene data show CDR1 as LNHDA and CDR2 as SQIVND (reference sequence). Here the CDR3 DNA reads TGTGCCAGTAGTACAACAGGTACCAATCAGCCCCAGCATTTT. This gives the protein CASSTTGTNQPQHF.